This T cell receptor (beta chain) originates from a study of cytomegalovirus exposure and HLA in healthy donors. As for the study in general: Later analysis reported that the roughly 110 validation repertoires shared the platform of the approximately 620 first-cohort repertoires.

For this clone: What it binds is not known.

Unmatched junction bases numbered 7, after V lost 4 bases and J lost 2 bases. CDR1 and CDR2 from the germline V gene are SGHRS and YFSETQ. The CDR3 loop spans 15 amino acids. Using immunoSEQ multiplex PCR, the repertoire was profiled, and TCRdb retains in-frame clones only, with some absent. The sample holds 180,000 or so clones; 65% to 90% are singletons and the top ten take about an eighth. Study results and limitations: The authors enumerated roughly 180 TCR beta chains as linked to cytomegalovirus. A few chains tied to CMV proved CMV antigen-specific in vitro. Most TCR sequences were uncommon, yet certain public TCRs appeared in many donors.

The specimen sequenced was PBMCs. The chain couples TRBV5-1 to TRBJ2-5, with TRBD2 matching over 8 bases. This receptor was identified in a woman aged 30 to 39 in good health and CMV-seropositive. CDR3 DNA: TGCGCCAGCAGCGCCGGCGGGGGGATACAAGAGACCCAGTACTTC. This encodes CASSAGGGIQETQYF.